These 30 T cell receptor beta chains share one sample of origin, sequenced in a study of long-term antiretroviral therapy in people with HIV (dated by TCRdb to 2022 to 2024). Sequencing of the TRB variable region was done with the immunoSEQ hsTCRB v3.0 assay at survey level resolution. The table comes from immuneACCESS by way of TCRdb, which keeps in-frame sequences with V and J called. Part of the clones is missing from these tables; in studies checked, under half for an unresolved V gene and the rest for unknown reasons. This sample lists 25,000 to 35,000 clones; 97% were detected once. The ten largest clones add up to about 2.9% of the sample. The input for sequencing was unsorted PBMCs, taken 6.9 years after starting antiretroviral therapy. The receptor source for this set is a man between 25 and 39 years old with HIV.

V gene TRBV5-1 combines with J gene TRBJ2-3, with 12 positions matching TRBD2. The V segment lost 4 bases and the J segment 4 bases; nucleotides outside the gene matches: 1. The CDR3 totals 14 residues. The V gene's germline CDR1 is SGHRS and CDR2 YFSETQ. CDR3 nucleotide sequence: TGCGCCAGCAGCCTAGCGGGAGGGCCAGATACGCAGTATTTT. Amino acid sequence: CASSLAGGPDTQYF.

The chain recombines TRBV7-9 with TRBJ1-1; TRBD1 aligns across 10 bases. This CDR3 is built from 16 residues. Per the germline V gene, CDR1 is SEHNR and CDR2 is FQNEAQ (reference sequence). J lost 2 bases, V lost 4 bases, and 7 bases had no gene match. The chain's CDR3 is CASSSVDRGRNTEAFF. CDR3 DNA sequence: TGTGCCAGCAGCTCGGTTGACAGGGGGCGAAACACTGAAGCTTTCTTT.

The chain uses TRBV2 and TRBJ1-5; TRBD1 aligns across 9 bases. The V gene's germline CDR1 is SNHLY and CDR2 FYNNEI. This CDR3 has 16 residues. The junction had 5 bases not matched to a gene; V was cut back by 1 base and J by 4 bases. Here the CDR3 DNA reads TGTGCCAGCAGTGAAGGACAGGGGGGGAGAAATCAGCCCCAGCATTTT. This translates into CASSEGQGGRNQPQHF.

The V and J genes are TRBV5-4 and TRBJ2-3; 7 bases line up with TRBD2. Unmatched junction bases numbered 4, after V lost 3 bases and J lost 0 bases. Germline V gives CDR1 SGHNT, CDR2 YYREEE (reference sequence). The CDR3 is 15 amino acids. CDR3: CASSSLASSTDTQYF. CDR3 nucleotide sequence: TGTGCCAGCAGCTCACTAGCGTCTAGCACAGATACGCAGTATTTT. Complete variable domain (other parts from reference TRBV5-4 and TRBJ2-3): ETGVTQSPTHLIKTRGQQVTLRCSSQSGHNTVSWYQQALGQGPQFIFQYYREEENGRGNFPPRFSGLQFPNYSSELNVNALELDDSALYLCASSSLASSTDTQYFGPGTRLTVL.

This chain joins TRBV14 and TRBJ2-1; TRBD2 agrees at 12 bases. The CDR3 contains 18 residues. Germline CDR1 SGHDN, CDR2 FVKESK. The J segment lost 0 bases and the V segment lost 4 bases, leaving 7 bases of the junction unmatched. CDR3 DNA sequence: TGTGCCAGCAGCCGACTAGCGGGAGTCCTGAGCTCCTACAATGAGCAGTTCTTC. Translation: CASSRLAGVLSSYNEQFF.

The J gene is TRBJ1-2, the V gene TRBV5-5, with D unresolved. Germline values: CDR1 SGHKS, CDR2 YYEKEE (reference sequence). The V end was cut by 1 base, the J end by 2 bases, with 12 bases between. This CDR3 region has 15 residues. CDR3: CASSLFTSENYGYTF. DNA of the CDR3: TGTGCCAGCAGCTTGTTTACGTCGGAGAACTATGGCTACACCTTC.

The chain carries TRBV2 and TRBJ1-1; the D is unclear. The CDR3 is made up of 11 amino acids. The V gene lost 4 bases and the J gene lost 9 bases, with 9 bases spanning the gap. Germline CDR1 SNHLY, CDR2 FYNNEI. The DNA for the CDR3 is TGTGCCAGCAGTGGGATTATTAAAGCTTTCTTT. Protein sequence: CASSGIIKAFF.

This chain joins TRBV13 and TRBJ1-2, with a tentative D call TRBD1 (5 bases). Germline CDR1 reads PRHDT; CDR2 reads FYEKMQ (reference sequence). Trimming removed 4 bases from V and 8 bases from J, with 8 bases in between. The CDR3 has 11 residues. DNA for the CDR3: TGTGCCAGCAGCTCTCGGGGGGGCTACACCTTC. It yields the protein CASSSRGGYTF.

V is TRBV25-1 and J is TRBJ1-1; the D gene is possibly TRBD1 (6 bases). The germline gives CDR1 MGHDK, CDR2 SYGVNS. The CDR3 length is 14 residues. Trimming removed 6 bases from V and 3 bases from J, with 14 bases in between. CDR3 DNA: TGTGCCAGCAGCTCAGGGGTGCTGGACACTGAAGCTTTCTTT. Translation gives CASSSGVLDTEAFF.

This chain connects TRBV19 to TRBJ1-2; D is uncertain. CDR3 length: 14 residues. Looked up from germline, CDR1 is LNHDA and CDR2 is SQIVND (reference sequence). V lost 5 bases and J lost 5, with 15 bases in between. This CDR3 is CASSGPSGSYGYTF. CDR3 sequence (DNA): TGTGCCAGTAGTGGCCCGAGCGGTTCTTATGGCTACACCTTC.

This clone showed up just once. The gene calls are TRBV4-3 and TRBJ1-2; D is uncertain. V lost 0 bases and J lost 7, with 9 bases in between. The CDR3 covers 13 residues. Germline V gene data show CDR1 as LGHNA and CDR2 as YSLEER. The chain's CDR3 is CASSQDYGVGYTF. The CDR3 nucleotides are TGCGCCAGCAGCCAAGATTACGGGGTTGGCTACACCTTC.

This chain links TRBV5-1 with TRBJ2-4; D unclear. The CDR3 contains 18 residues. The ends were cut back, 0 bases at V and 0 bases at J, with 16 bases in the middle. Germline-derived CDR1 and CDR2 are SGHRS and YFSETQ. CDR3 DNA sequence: TGCGCCAGCAGCTTGGCTGGGCAAGATCTACTAGCCAAAAACATTCAGTACTTC. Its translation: CASSLAGQDLLAKNIQYF.

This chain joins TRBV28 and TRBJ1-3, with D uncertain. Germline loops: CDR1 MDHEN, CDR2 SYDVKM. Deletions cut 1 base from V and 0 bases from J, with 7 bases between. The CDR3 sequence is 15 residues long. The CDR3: CASSLFRGSGNTIYF. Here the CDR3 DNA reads TGTGCCAGCAGTTTATTTCGGGGCTCTGGAAACACCATATATTTT.

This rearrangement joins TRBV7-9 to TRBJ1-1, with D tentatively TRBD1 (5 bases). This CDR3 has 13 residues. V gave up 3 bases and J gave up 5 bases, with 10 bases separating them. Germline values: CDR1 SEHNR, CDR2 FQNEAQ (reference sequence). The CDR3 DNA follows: TGTGCCAGCAGCTTTGGGGGTGGTACTGAAGCTTTCTTT. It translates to CASSFGGGTEAFF.

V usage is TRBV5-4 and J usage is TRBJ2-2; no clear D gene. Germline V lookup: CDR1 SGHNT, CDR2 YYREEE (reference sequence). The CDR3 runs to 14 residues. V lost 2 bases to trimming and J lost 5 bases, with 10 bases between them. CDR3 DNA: TGTGCCAGCAGCTTAGGTTACGGGACCGGGGAGCTGTTTTTT. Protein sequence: CASSLGYGTGELFF.

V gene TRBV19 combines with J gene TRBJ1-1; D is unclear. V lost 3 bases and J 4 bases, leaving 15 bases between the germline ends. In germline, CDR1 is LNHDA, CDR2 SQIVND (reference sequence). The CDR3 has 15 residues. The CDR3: CASSIGGWSATEAFF. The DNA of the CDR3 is TGTGCCAGTAGTATTGGAGGGTGGTCGGCCACTGAAGCTTTCTTT.

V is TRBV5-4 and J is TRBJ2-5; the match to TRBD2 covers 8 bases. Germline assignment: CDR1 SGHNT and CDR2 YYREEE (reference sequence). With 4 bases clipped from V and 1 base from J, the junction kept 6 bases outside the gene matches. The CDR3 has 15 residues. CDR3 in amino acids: CASSINSGAQETQYF. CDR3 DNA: TGTGCCAGCAGCATCAATAGCGGGGCCCAAGAGACCCAGTACTTC.

The CDR3 DNA reads as TGCGCCAGCAGCGAAGGACAGGGGAGGGACAATGAGCAGTTCTTC. This codes for CASSEGQGRDNEQFF. The chain couples TRBV4-3 to TRBJ2-1, with 9 positions matching TRBD1. Per germline, CDR1 LGHNA and CDR2 YSLEER. V lost 5 bases, J lost 5 bases, and 7 bases stayed unmatched. The CDR3 is made up of 15 amino acids.

CDR3 bases: TGTGCCAGCAGCCAAGTGAACACTGAAGCTTTCTTT. Its translation is CASSQVNTEAFF. The chain carries TRBV9 and TRBJ1-1; D not resolved. The CDR3 loop spans 12 amino acids. CDR1 and CDR2 (germline): SGDLS, YYNGEE. The V gene lost 4 bases and the J gene lost 0 bases, with 4 bases spanning the gap.

The CDR3 protein is CASALFSGPYEQYF. In DNA, the CDR3 is TGTGCCAGCGCCCTGTTTAGCGGTCCCTACGAGCAGTACTTC. The genes are TRBV27 and TRBJ2-7, with a weak D call TRBD2 (6 bases). This CDR3 comprises 14 residues. Trimming took off 8 bases at V and 2 bases at J, with 16 bases between the two ends. Germline-derived CDR1 and CDR2 are MNHEY and SMNVEV (reference sequence).

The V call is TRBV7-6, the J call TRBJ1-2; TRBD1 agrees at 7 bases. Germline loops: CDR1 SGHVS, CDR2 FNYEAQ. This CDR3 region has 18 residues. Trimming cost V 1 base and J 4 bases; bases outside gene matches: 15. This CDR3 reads CASSLGGGRGKWGYGYTF. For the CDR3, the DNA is TGTGCCAGCAGCTTAGGTGGAGGCAGGGGGAAGTGGGGCTATGGCTACACCTTC.

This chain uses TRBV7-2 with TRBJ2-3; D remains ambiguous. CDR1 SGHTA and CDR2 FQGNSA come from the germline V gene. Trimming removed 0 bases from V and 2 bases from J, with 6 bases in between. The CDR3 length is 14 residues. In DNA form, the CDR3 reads TGTGCCAGCAGCTTAGCGGGGAACACAGATACGCAGTATTTT. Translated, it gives CASSLAGNTDTQYF. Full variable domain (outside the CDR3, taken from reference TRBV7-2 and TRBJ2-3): GAGVSQSPSNKVTEKGKDVELRCDPISGHTALYWYRQSLGQGLEFLIYFQGNSAPDKSGLPSDRFSAERTGGSVSTLTIQRTQQEDSAVYLCASSLAGNTDTQYFGPGTRLTVL.

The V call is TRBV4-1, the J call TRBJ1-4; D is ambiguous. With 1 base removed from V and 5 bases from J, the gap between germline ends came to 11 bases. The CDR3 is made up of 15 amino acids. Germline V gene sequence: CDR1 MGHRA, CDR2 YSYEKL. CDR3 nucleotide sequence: TGCGCCAGCAGCCAAGGAGGCTTCAGAAATGAAAAACTGTTTTTT. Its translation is CASSQGGFRNEKLFF.

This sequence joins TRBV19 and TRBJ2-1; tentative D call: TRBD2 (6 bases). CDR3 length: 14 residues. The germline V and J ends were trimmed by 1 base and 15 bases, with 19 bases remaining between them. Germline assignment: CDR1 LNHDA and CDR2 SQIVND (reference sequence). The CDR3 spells CASSIVAANGKMFF. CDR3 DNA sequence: TGTGCCAGTAGTATAGTAGCGGCTAATGGGAAAATGTTCTTC.

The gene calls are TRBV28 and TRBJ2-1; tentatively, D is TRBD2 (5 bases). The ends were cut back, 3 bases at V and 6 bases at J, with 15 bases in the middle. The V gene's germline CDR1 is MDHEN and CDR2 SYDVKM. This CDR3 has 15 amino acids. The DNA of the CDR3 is TGTGCCAGCAGTTTTATCGGCACAGCGGCCAATGAGCAGTTCTTC. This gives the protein CASSFIGTAANEQFF.

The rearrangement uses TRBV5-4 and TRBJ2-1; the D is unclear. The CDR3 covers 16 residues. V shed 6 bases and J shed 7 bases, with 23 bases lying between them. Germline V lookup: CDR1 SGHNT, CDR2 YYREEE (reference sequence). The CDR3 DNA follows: TGTGCCAGCACCCCGGAGCCGAGCCCTGAGCCTAATGAGCAGTTCTTC. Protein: CASTPEPSPEPNEQFF.

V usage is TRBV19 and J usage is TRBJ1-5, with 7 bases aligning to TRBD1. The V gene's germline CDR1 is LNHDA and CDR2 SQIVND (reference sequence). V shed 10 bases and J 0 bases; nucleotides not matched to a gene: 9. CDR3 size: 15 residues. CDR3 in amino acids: CATLGGLYSNQPQHF. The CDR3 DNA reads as TGTGCCACCCTAGGGGGCCTCTATAGCAATCAGCCCCAGCATTTT.

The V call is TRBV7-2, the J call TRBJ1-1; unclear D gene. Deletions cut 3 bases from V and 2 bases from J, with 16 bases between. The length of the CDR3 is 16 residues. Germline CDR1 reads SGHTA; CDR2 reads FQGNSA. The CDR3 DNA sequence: TGTGCCAGCAGCTTGGTCGGAAGCCCTTCCAACACTGAAGCTTTCTTT. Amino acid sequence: CASSLVGSPSNTEAFF.

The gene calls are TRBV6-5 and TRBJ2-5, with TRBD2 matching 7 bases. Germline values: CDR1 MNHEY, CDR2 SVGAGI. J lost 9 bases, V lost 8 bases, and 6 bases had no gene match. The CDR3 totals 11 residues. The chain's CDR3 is CASGERGPQYF. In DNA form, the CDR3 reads TGTGCCAGCGGGGAGCGGGGCCCCCAGTACTTC.

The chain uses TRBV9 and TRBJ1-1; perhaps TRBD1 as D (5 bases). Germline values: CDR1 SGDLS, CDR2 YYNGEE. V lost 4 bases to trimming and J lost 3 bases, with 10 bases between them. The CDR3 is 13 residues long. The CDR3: CASSLRGDTEAFF. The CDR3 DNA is TGTGCCAGCAGCCTACGGGGGGACACTGAAGCTTTCTTT.